A selection of T cell receptor beta chains follows, all from one sample in a study of blood T cell repertoires in COVID-19. The data were produced by immunoSEQ multiplex PCR, yet TCRdb's version contains in-frame clones alone and is incomplete. The top ten clones hold approximately 1.5% of a sample with 250,000 or so clones, about 89% of them seen once. Sequenced sample: peripheral blood. The receptors shown here come from a woman in her 40s who had recovered from COVID-19. The CDR3 runs from the conserved cysteine through the conserved F or W. D genes are given only for firm matches. Clone size, where shown, is once, few, many, or a class for clones that have expanded.

v_gene	d_gene	abundance	j_gene	CDR3aa	CDR3nt
TRBV3-1/TRBV3-2	TRBD1	-	TRBJ1-1	CASSQYRGAYTEAFF	TGTGCCAGCAGCCAATACAGGGGCGCGTACACTGAAGCTTTCTTT
TRBV7-2	-	-	TRBJ1-1	CASSLRGGDAEAFF	TGTGCCAGCAGCTTAAGGGGAGGTGACGCTGAAGCTTTCTTT
TRBV10-3	-	-	TRBJ1-1	CAIGTWAEAFF	TGTGCCATTGGGACATGGGCTGAAGCTTTCTTT
TRBV7-2	-	-	TRBJ2-7	CASSLGRQAYSYEQYF	TGTGCCAGCAGCTTAGGAAGGCAGGCGTACTCCTACGAGCAGTACTTC
TRBV6-5	-	-	TRBJ2-7	CASRPGHKYEQYF	TGTGCCAGCCGGCCAGGCCACAAGTACGAGCAGTACTTC
TRBV6-5	-	-	TRBJ1-2	CASRAGGAPYGYTF	TGTGCCAGCAGGGCCGGGGGGGCCCCCTATGGCTACACCTTC
TRBV10-3	-	few	TRBJ2-7	CAIQAGGGYEQYF	TGTGCCATCCAGGCAGGGGGAGGCTACGAGCAGTACTTC
TRBV7-8	TRBD1	once	TRBJ2-5	CASSWDREETQYF	TGTGCCAGCAGCTGGGACAGGGAGGAGACCCAGTACTTC
TRBV19	-	-	TRBJ1-5	CASSIGGRSQPQHF	TGTGCCAGTAGTATAGGGGGCAGAAGTCAGCCCCAGCATTTT
TRBV6-4	TRBD2	-	TRBJ2-5	CASKYRRGAEETQYF	TGTGCCAGCAAGTATCGGCGGGGGGCAGAAGAGACCCAGTACTTC
TRBV6-1	TRBD2	-	TRBJ2-5	CASSEGGGPPQETQYF	TGTGCCAGCAGTGAAGGGGGGGGACCCCCACAAGAGACCCAGTACTTC
TRBV2	-	-	TRBJ2-7	CASSYHPAEQYF	TGTGCCAGCAGTTACCACCCAGCGGAGCAGTACTTC
TRBV5-6	-	-	TRBJ1-2	CASSLGGPMGRPNYGYTF	TGTGCCAGCAGCTTGGGGGGGCCAATGGGTCGTCCAAACTATGGCTACACCTTC
TRBV6-5	-	-	TRBJ1-3	CASTDRNTIYF	TGTGCCAGCACCGACAGGAACACCATATATTTT
TRBV3-1/TRBV3-2	-	-	TRBJ1-2	CASSQDLVFRGHGYTF	TGTGCCAGCAGCCAAGATCTTGTTTTCAGGGGTCATGGCTACACCTTC
TRBV5-6	TRBD1	-	TRBJ1-2	CASSLRTGVLRGYTF	TGTGCCAGCAGCTTGAGGACAGGGGTTTTGCGTGGCTACACCTTC
TRBV7-8	TRBD1	-	TRBJ2-7	CASSLNRDRGGEQYF	TGTGCCAGCAGCTTAAACCGGGACAGGGGAGGCGAGCAGTACTTC